The clone carrying this T cell receptor (beta chain) has just one count. Its antigen is not known. Tumor samples were taken before definitive surgery or chemotherapy. These data come from a study of high-grade serous ovarian cancer treatment subgroups. The overall study: Mean per sample: around 14,000 reads, around 7,300 unique TCR beta rearrangements. The study, taken as a whole, reports: Repertoire similarity ranged roughly 0.1 to 0.85 between tumors of one patient. TCR clonal relatedness correlated positively with neoantigen level. The analyses considered CDR3 and ignored CDR1 and CDR2.

Assay: immunoSEQ multiplex PCR; the TCRdb copy retains only in-frame clones and omits some. The repertoire consists of roughly 15,000 clones, with 85% to 90% occurring once and the leading ten covering 5.5% to 7.5%. Per the germline V gene, CDR1 is MNHEY and CDR2 is SVGAGI. This CDR3 has 13 residues. The V gene lost 5 bases and the J gene lost 3 bases, with 11 bases spanning the gap. Sequenced: tumor tissue. This sequence originates from a human donor with high-grade serous ovarian cancer. V gene TRBV6-5 combines with J gene TRBJ2-7; the D gene is possibly TRBD1 (5 bases). This CDR3 is CASSPGYSYEQYF. The CDR3 region has the DNA TGTGCCAGCAGTCCAGGGTACAGCTACGAGCAGTACTTC.